One sample yielded the 10 T cell receptor beta chains listed below, sequenced in a study of T-cell reconstitution after alpha-beta-depleted transplantation in children. A library of TCRbeta sequences, prepared with unique molecular identifiers, was generated. TCRdb fed the PCR reads into MiXCR, producing one record per CDR3 protein. The table records roughly 240,000 distinct CDR3 sequences, just under 8.5% of them present only once. The sequencing here drew on PBMCs, mostly from graft donor cells, taken 180 days after TCRalphabeta/CD19-depleted stem cell transplant. All receptors come from a male patient younger than 18 who had a stem cell transplant for acute lymphoblastic leukemia, so the T cells may come from the graft donor.

This clonotype was found many times. The DNA for the CDR3 is TGTGCCACCAGTGCCCCACGGCCCGGGACGCCTAACGGGGAGCTGTTTTTT. It codes for CATSAPRPGTPNGELFF. The rearrangement joins TRBV24-1 to TRBJ2-2; D assignment may be TRBD1 or TRBD2 (5 bases each). With 5 bases removed from V and 7 bases from J, the gap between germline ends came to 22 bases. CDR3 length equals 17 residues. In germline, CDR1 is KGHDR, CDR2 SFDVKD.

This clonotype came up many times. This chain joins TRBV12-5 and TRBJ1-1; no reliable D call. Germline loops: CDR1 LGHNT, CDR2 FRNRAP. The CDR3 runs to 13 residues. Trimming took 6 bases from V and 1 from J, leaving 9 bases between them. The DNA for the CDR3 is TGTGCTAGTGGCCCCGGCGGGAACACTGAAGCTTTCTTT. It is translated as CASGPGGNTEAFF. The full variable domain, rest sourced from reference TRBV12-5 and TRBJ1-1, is DARVTQTPRHKVTEMGQEVTMRCQPILGHNTVFWYRQTMMQGLELLAYFRNRAPLDDSGMPKDRFSAEMPDATLATLKIQPSEPRDSAVYFCASGPGGNTEAFFGQGTRLTVV.

The chain employs TRBV5-4 and TRBJ2-5; no firm D call. Trimming cost V 1 base and J 4 bases, with 14 bases left between them. The CDR3 is 15 amino acids. CDR1 is SGHNT, CDR2 YYREEE, per germline (reference sequence). The CDR3 DNA sequence: TGTGCCAGCAGCTTGCGACTTACCTCACGAGAGACCCAGTACTTC. It translates to CASSLRLTSRETQYF.

V usage is TRBV5-1 and J usage is TRBJ2-3; TRBD1 agrees at 8 bases. This CDR3 has 15 residues. Per the germline V gene, CDR1 is SGHRS and CDR2 is YFSETQ. J lost 3 bases, V lost 0 bases, and 3 bases had no gene match. CDR3 sequence: CASSLDGQGTDTQYF. DNA of the CDR3: TGCGCCAGCAGCTTGGACGGACAGGGAACAGATACGCAGTATTTT.

This clonotype was detected many times. The chain recombines TRBV29-1 with TRBJ1-1; 7 nucleotides line up with TRBD1. The CDR3 loop spans 13 amino acids. CDR1 SQVTM and CDR2 ANQGSEA come from the germline V gene. The ends lost 6 bases at V and 2 bases at J; junction bases unmatched: 6. Here the CDR3 reads CSVVTGENTEAFF. DNA for the CDR3: TGCAGCGTCGTAACAGGGGAAAACACTGAAGCTTTCTTT. Together with reference TRBV29-1 and TRBJ1-1, the CDR3 gives the full variable domain: SAVISQKPSRDICQRGTSLTIQCQVDSQVTMMFWYRQQPGQSLTLIATANQGSEATYESGFVIDKFPISRPNLTFSTLTVSNMSPEDSSIYLCSVVTGENTEAFFGQGTRLTVV.

This clonotype was recorded many times. The chain couples TRBV19 to TRBJ1-2; no reliable D call. The CDR3 is 11 residues long. V was clipped by 3 bases and J by 8 bases, with 7 bases between them. The germline gives CDR1 LNHDA, CDR2 SQIVND (reference sequence). The CDR3 here is CASSITGGYTF. CDR3 coding DNA: TGTGCCAGTAGTATCACGGGCGGCTACACCTTC.

This clonotype was detected ten times or more. This rearrangement joins TRBV6-5 to TRBJ1-2, with a weak D call TRBD1 (5 bases). Looked up from germline, CDR1 is MNHEY and CDR2 is SVGAGI. V was shortened by 4 bases and J by 7 bases, with 19 bases between the two germline ends. The length of the CDR3 is 15 residues. CDR3 coding DNA: TGTGCCAGCAGTTCTAGCACCAGGGTAAAGTCTGGCTACACCTTC. Residues: CASSSSTRVKSGYTF.

There are many counts of this clonotype. This rearrangement joins TRBV3-1 to TRBJ1-4, with a weak D call TRBD1 (5 bases). V lost 2 bases to trimming and J lost 8 bases, with 12 bases between them. The CDR3 extends over 14 amino acids. Germline CDR1 reads LGHDT; CDR2 reads YNNKEL (reference sequence). In DNA form, the CDR3 reads TGTGCCAGCAGCCAACGGCAGGGCCAGGAAAAACTGTTTTTT. Translation: CASSQRQGQEKLFF.

This clonotype was observed at least ten times. The V gene is TRBV6-1, the J gene TRBJ1-1; 7 nucleotides match TRBD1. Germline CDR1 reads MNHNS; CDR2 reads SASEGT. The junction had 10 bases not matched to a gene; V was cut back by 2 bases and J by 7 bases. The CDR3 is 15 residues long. This CDR3 is CASSEFDRESSEAFF. In DNA, the CDR3 is TGTGCCAGCAGTGAATTCGACAGGGAAAGCAGTGAAGCTTTCTTT.

The chain couples TRBV5-1 to TRBJ1-1; D remains ambiguous. Germline CDR1 is SGHRS and CDR2 is YFSETQ. Trimming cost V 4 bases and J 0 bases, with 10 bases left between them. The CDR3 loop spans 14 amino acids. The CDR3 nucleotides read TGCGCCAGCAGCAACGGACGGATGAACACTGAAGCTTTCTTT. Translating gives CASSNGRMNTEAFF.